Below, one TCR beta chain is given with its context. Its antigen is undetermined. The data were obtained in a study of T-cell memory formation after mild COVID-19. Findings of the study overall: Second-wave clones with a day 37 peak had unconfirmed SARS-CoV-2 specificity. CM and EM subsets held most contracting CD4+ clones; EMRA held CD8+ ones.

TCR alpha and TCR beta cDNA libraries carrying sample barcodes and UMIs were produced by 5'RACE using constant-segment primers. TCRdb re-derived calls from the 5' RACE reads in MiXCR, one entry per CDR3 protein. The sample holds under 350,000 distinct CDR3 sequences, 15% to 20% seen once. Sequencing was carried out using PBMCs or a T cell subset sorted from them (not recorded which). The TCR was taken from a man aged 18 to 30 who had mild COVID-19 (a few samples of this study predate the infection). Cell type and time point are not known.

The CDR3 DNA sequence: TGCGCCAGCAGCCAGTGGGGACAGACAAGCTCTGGAAACACCATATATTTT. Translation: CASSQWGQTSSGNTIYF. The V gene is TRBV5-1, the J gene TRBJ1-3; 7 bases map to TRBD1. The CDR3 has 17 amino acids. Germline V CDR1 and CDR2: SGHRS, YFSETQ. V gave up 4 bases and J gave up 0 bases; unmatched junction bases: 10.